Listed below are T cell receptor beta chains from one sample, sequenced in a study of T cells after yellow fever vaccination. MiXCR was run by TCRdb on the 5' RACE reads, yielding one entry per CDR3 protein. The sample consists of under 300,000 distinct CDR3 sequences, around 13% of them appearing once. This specimen consisted of CD4+ T cells sorted from PBMCs, obtained 45 days after the yellow fever booster vaccination. The receptors were sampled from a man aged 25-40 years who received the YFV17D yellow fever vaccine. Each CDR3 is given with its conserved first and last residue. D genes are given only for firm matches. Size values are once, few and many counts, or a class for expanded clones, and some rows have none.

d_call,j_call,v_call,clone_size,cdr3_aa,cdr3_nt
TRBD1,TRBJ1-5,TRBV5-1,.,CASSPENRGQPQHF,TGCGCCAGCAGCCCGGAGAACAGGGGGCAGCCCCAGCATTTT
TRBD1,TRBJ2-7,TRBV20-1,few,CSAPRTGVYEQYF,TGCAGTGCTCCCCGGACAGGGGTCTACGAGCAGTACTTC
.,TRBJ2-1,TRBV19,.,CASSTLKAKNNEQFF,TGTGCCAGTAGTACCCTGAAGGCTAAAAACAATGAGCAGTTCTTC
TRBD1,TRBJ1-2,TRBV12-3/TRBV12-4,many,CASSPQGRSGYTF,TGTGCCAGCAGCCCACAGGGGAGGAGTGGCTACACCTTC
.,TRBJ1-6,TRBV20-1,.,CSPQGGNSPLHF,TGCAGCCCACAGGGAGGAAATTCACCCCTCCACTTT
TRBD1,TRBJ1-2,TRBV29-1,few,CSVRPGQNYGYTF,TGCAGCGTTCGTCCGGGACAGAACTATGGCTACACCTTC
TRBD1,TRBJ1-4,TRBV4-2,.,CASPGQGATNEKLFF,TGTGCCAGCCCCGGACAGGGGGCAACTAATGAAAAACTGTTTTTT
.,TRBJ2-1,TRBV14,.,CASSQAVTGPEQFF,TGTGCCAGCAGCCAAGCGGTAACGGGACCTGAGCAGTTCTTC
.,TRBJ2-1,TRBV3-1,.,CASRSFGEGNEQFF,TGTGCCAGCAGATCTTTCGGGGAAGGGAATGAGCAGTTCTTC
.,TRBJ2-1,TRBV5-1,many,CASSLVGGTYNEQFF,TGCGCCAGCAGCTTGGTTGGCGGAACCTACAATGAGCAGTTCTTC
.,TRBJ2-3,TRBV20-1,.,CSARKPTTTQYADTQYF,TGCAGTGCTAGAAAGCCCACAACGACACAATACGCAGATACGCAGTATTTT
.,TRBJ2-2,TRBV15,few,CASRKGVDGELFF,TGTGCCTCCCGCAAAGGGGTGGACGGGGAGCTGTTTTTT
TRBD1,TRBJ1-1,TRBV7-2,.,CASSVTGGSTEAFF,TGTGCCAGCAGCGTAACAGGGGGCTCGACTGAAGCTTTCTTT
.,TRBJ2-7,TRBV3-1,.,CASSEDPGRGYEQYF,TGTGCCAGCAGCGAGGACCCCGGGCGAGGCTACGAGCAGTACTTC
.,TRBJ2-2,TRBV5-1,.,CASSLGTLTGELFF,TGCGCCAGCAGCTTGGGGACCTTAACCGGGGAGCTGTTTTTT
.,TRBJ2-1,TRBV29-1,few,CSVPRPLAKGHNEQFF,TGCAGCGTCCCGAGGCCACTAGCTAAAGGCCACAATGAGCAGTTCTTC
.,TRBJ1-2,TRBV28,.,CASSLGRSSYGYTF,TGTGCCAGCAGTTTGGGGCGGAGCTCCTATGGCTACACCTTC
.,TRBJ1-5,TRBV19,.,CASSPLPGQPQHF,TGTGCCAGTAGTCCCCTCCCGGGGCAGCCCCAGCATTTT
.,TRBJ1-2,TRBV9,.,CASKGGVGGYTF,TGTGCCAGCAAGGGTGGGGTAGGTGGCTACACCTTC
TRBD1,TRBJ1-6,TRBV7-2,.,CASSRTGVNSPLHF,TGTGCCAGCAGTCGGACAGGGGTTAATTCACCCCTCCACTTT
.,TRBJ1-1,TRBV5-1,.,CASSLQSTTDEAFF,TGCGCCAGCAGCCTACAATCCACGACAGATGAAGCTTTCTTT
TRBD2,TRBJ2-7,TRBV20-1,few,CSAEGGVNYEQYF,TGCAGTGCCGAGGGAGGGGTGAACTACGAGCAGTACTTC
.,TRBJ2-7,TRBV2,few,CASEGGGGAREQYF,TGTGCCAGCGAAGGGGGAGGCGGTGCGCGGGAGCAGTACTTC
TRBD2,TRBJ2-7,TRBV3-1,.,CASSESGTSGYEQYF,TGTGCCAGCAGCGAGTCCGGGACTAGCGGCTACGAGCAGTACTTC
.,TRBJ2-3,TRBV6-1,few,CASNRDGTDTQYF,TGTGCCAGCAACAGGGATGGCACAGATACGCAGTATTTT
.,TRBJ2-5,TRBV24-1,few,CATSDLSRGGETQYF,TGTGCCACCAGTGATTTGTCCAGGGGTGGGGAGACCCAGTACTTC
.,TRBJ1-5,TRBV29-1,.,CSPGIGERPQHF,TGCAGCCCGGGGATAGGGGAGCGGCCCCAGCATTTT
.,TRBJ2-3,TRBV20-1,.,CSARDPGPGDTDTQYF,TGCAGTGCTAGAGACCCCGGCCCCGGGGACACAGATACGCAGTATTTT
TRBD2,TRBJ2-7,TRBV20-1,.,CSAPPRGGANYEQYF,TGCAGTGCTCCCCCTCGGGGGGGGGCGAACTACGAGCAGTACTTC
.,TRBJ2-7,TRBV29-1,many,CSVTGQGYEQYF,TGCAGCGTTACGGGACAAGGCTACGAGCAGTACTTC
.,TRBJ2-5,TRBV20-1,.,CSARGDDQETQYF,TGCAGTGCTAGAGGGGACGACCAAGAGACCCAGTACTTC
.,TRBJ2-5,TRBV20-1,few,CSAASLMGVDETQYF,TGCAGTGCGGCCTCCCTTATGGGGGTAGATGAGACCCAGTACTTC
.,TRBJ2-1,TRBV20-1,.,CSASLGEFSLEQFF,TGCAGTGCTAGTTTGGGGGAGTTCAGCCTCGAGCAGTTCTTC
.,TRBJ2-1,TRBV29-1,few,CSVDRAGGGNEQFF,TGCAGCGTTGATAGGGCAGGGGGGGGCAATGAGCAGTTCTTC
TRBD2,TRBJ2-7,TRBV29-1,few,CSVEGLAGGRDEQYF,TGCAGCGTTGAGGGACTAGCGGGAGGACGCGACGAGCAGTACTTC
.,TRBJ2-1,TRBV29-1,few,CSVVSGTFPWGQYNEQFF,TGCAGCGTCGTAAGCGGAACCTTCCCGTGGGGGCAATACAATGAGCAGTTCTTC
.,TRBJ2-3,TRBV6-4,.,CASRLETGSGDTQYF,TGTGCCAGCAGACTAGAAACGGGATCTGGGGATACGCAGTATTTT
TRBD2,TRBJ2-5,TRBV20-1,few,CSQPSGTSGQETQYF,TGCAGTCAACCCTCCGGAACTAGCGGTCAAGAGACCCAGTACTTC
TRBD2,TRBJ2-1,TRBV20-1,.,CSARVATSDKYNEQFF,TGCAGTGCTAGAGTGGCGACTAGCGACAAGTACAATGAGCAGTTCTTC
TRBD1,TRBJ2-1,TRBV11-2,few,CASKPLQGLSYNEQFF,TGTGCCAGCAAGCCCCTACAGGGGCTCTCCTACAATGAGCAGTTCTTC
.,TRBJ2-2,TRBV3-1,.,CASSPQPGELFF,TGTGCCAGCAGCCCCCAGCCCGGGGAGCTGTTTTTT
TRBD2,TRBJ2-1,TRBV20-1,many,CRTSGRKYNEQFF,TGCAGGACTAGCGGGAGGAAGTACAATGAGCAGTTCTTC
TRBD2,TRBJ2-1,TRBV20-1,.,CSARVRSGAGEQFF,TGCAGTGCTAGAGTACGGAGCGGGGCAGGTGAGCAGTTCTTC
.,TRBJ1-2,TRBV20-1,.,CGRPLDSSRGYTF,TGCGGCAGACCCCTAGACAGCTCACGGGGCTACACCTTC
TRBD1,TRBJ2-2,TRBV7-6,few,CASSWGQGASTGELFF,TGTGCCAGCAGCTGGGGACAGGGGGCGAGCACCGGGGAGCTGTTTTTT
.,TRBJ2-1,TRBV5-1,.,CASSGFSAPSSYNEQFF,TGCGCCAGCAGCGGGTTTAGCGCCCCGAGCTCCTACAATGAGCAGTTCTTC
.,TRBJ1-1,TRBV5-5,few,CASSFGRGTEAFF,TGTGCCAGCAGCTTTGGCAGGGGAACTGAAGCTTTCTTT
TRBD2,TRBJ2-1,TRBV7-2,.,CASSTGLAGGEQFF,TGTGCCAGCAGCACGGGACTAGCGGGGGGTGAGCAGTTCTTC
TRBD2,TRBJ2-7,TRBV7-3,.,CASSSRTSGTPYEQYF,TGTGCCAGCAGCTCCCGGACTAGCGGGACCCCCTACGAGCAGTACTTC
.,TRBJ1-1,TRBV25-1,.,CASSGFGNTEAFF,TGTGCCAGCAGTGGGTTCGGGAACACTGAAGCTTTCTTT
TRBD1,TRBJ2-2,TRBV5-1,few,CASSLAGTGNTGELFF,TGCGCCAGCAGCTTGGCCGGGACAGGAAACACCGGGGAGCTGTTTTTT
TRBD2,TRBJ2-5,TRBV5-6,many,CASSLNLLAGAGETQYF,TGTGCCAGCAGCTTGAATTTGCTAGCGGGAGCCGGAGAGACCCAGTACTTC
TRBD2,TRBJ2-7,TRBV20-1,many,CSARGLAGGLSYEQYF,TGCAGTGCCAGAGGACTAGCGGGAGGGTTGTCCTACGAGCAGTACTTC
.,TRBJ2-5,TRBV28,.,CASSLIGNQETQYF,TGTGCCAGCAGTTTAATAGGTAACCAAGAGACCCAGTACTTC